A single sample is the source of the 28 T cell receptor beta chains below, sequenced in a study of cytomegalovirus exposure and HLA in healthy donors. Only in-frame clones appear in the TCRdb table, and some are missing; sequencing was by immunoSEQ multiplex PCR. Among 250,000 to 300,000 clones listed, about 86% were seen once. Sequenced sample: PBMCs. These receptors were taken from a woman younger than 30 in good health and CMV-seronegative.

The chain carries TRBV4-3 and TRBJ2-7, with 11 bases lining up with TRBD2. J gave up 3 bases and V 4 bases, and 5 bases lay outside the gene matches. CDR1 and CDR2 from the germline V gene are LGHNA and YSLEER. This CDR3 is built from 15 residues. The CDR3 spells CASSRLAGGNYEQYF. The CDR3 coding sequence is TGCGCCAGCAGCCGTTTAGCGGGGGGGAACTACGAGCAGTACTTC.

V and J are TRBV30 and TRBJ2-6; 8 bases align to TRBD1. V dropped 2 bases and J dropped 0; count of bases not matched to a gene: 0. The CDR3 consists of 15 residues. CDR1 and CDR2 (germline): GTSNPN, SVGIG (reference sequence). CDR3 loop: CAWSTGGSGANVLTF. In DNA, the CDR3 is TGTGCCTGGAGTACAGGGGGCTCTGGGGCCAACGTCCTGACTTTC. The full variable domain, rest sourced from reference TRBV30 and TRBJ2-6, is SQTIHQWPATLVQPVGSPLSLECTVEGTSNPNLYWYRQAAGRGLQLLFYSVGIGQISSEVPQNLSASRPQDRQFILSSKKLLLSDSGFYLCAWSTGGSGANVLTFGAGSRLTVL.

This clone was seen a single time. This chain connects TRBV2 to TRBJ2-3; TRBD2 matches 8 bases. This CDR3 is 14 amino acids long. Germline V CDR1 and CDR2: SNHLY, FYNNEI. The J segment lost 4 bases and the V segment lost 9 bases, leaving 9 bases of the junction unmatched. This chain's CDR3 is CARTAGVGADTQYF. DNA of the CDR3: TGTGCCAGGACAGCGGGAGTAGGGGCAGATACGCAGTATTTT.

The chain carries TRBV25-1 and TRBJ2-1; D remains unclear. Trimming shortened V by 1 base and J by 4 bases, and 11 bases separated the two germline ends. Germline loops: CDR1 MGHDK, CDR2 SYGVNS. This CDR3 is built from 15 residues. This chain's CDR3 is CASSESARLYNEQFF. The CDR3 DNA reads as TGTGCCAGCAGTGAATCGGCCAGGTTATACAATGAGCAGTTCTTC.

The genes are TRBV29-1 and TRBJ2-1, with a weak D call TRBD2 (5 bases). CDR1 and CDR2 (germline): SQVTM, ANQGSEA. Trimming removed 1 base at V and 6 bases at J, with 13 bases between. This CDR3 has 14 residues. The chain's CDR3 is CSVEAGFVGNEQFF. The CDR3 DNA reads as TGCAGCGTTGAAGCGGGATTCGTGGGCAATGAGCAGTTCTTC.

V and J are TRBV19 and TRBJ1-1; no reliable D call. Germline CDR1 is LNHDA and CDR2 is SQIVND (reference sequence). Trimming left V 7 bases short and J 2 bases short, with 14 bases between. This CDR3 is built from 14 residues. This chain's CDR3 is CASMGSKANTEAFF. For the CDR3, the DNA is TGTGCCAGTATGGGGAGCAAAGCAAACACTGAAGCTTTCTTT.

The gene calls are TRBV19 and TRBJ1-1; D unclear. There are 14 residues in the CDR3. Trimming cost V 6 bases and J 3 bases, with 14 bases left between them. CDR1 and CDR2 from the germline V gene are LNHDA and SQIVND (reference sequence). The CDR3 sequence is CASSGMGWDTEAFF. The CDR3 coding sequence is TGTGCCAGTAGCGGGATGGGGTGGGACACTGAAGCTTTCTTT.

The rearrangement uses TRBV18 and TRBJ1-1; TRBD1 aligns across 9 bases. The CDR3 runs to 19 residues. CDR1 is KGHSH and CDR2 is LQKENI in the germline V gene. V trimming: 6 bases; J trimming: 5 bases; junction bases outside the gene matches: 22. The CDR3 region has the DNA TGTGCCAGCTCTCTCAACCGAAGGACAGGGGCGGGTGTGGGGACTGAAGCTTTCTTT. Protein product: CASSLNRRTGAGVGTEAFF.

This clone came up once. The CDR3 DNA is TGTGCCAGCAGGGAGGACAGGGAGAACTATGGCTACACCTTC. This translates into CASREDRENYGYTF. This chain uses TRBV6-1 with TRBJ1-2; 8 bases are a match to TRBD1. The CDR3 extends over 14 amino acids. Germline lookup yields CDR1 MNHNS and CDR2 SASEGT. Unmatched junction bases numbered 5, after V lost 6 bases and J lost 2 bases.

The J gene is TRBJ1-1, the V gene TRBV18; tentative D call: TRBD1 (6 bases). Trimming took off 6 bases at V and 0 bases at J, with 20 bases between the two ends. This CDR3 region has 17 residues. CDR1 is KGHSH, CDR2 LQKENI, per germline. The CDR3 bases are TGTGCCAGCTCCCCGATCACCGGCTACAGGGTGAACACTGAAGCTTTCTTT. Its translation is CASSPITGYRVNTEAFF.

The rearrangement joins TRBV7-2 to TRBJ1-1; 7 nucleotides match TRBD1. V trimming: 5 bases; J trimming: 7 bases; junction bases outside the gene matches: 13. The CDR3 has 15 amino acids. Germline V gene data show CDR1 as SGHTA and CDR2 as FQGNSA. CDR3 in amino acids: CASSRQGSSRGEAFF. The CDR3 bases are TGTGCCAGCAGCCGACAGGGAAGCAGTCGGGGTGAAGCTTTCTTT.

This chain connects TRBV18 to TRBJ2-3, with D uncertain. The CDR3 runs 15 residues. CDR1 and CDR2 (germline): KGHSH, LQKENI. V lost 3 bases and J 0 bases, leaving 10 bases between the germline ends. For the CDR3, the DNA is TGTGCCAGCTCACCTTCAGTTCCCAGCACAGATACGCAGTATTTT. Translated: CASSPSVPSTDTQYF. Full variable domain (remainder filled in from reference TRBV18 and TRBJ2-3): NAGVMQNPRHLVRRRGQEARLRCSPMKGHSHVYWYRQLPEEGLKFMVYLQKENIIDESGMPKERFSAEFPKEGPSILRIQQVVRGDSAAYFCASSPSVPSTDTQYFGPGTRLTVL.

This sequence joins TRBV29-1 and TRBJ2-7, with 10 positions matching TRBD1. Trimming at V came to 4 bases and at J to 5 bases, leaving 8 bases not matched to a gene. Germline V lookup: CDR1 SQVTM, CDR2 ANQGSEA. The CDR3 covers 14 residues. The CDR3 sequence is CSVAGTGVFHEQYF. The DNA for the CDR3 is TGCAGCGTTGCCGGGACAGGGGTATTCCACGAGCAGTACTTC.

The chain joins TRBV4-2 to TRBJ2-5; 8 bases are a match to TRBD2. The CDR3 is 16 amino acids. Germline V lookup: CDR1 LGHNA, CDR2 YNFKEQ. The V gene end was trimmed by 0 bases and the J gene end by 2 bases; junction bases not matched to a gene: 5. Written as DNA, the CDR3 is TGTGCCAGCAGCCAAGAGGGGACTAGAGGGCAAGAGACCCAGTACTTC. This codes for CASSQEGTRGQETQYF.

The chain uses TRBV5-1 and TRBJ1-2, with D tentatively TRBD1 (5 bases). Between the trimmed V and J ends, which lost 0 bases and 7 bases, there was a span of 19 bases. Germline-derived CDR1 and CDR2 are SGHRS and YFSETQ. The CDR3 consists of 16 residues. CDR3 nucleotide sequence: TGCGCCAGCAGCTTGGGGGCGACTCTTCTAGGGGTTGGCTACACCTTC. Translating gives CASSLGATLLGVGYTF.

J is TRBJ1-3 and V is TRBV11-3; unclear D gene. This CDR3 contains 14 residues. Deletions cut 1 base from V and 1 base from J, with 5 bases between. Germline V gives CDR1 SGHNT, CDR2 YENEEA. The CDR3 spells CASSLGGSGNTIYF. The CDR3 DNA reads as TGTGCCAGCAGCTTAGGCGGGTCTGGAAACACCATATATTTT.

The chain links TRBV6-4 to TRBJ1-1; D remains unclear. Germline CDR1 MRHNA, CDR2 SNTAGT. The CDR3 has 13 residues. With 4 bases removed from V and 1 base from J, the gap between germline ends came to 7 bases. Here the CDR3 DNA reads TGTGCCAGCAGTGTCCGGTCGAACACTGAAGCTTTCTTT. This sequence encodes CASSVRSNTEAFF.

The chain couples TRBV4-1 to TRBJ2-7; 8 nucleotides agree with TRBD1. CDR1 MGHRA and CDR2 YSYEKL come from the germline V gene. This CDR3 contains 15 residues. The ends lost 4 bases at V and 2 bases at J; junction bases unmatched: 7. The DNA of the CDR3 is TGCGCCAGCAGCCGACAGGACAGGGTAACCTACGAGCAGTACTTC. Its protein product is CASSRQDRVTYEQYF.

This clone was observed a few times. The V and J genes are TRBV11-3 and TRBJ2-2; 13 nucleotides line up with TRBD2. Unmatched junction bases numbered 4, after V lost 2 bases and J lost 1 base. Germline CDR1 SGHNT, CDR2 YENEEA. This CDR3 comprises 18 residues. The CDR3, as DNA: TGTGCCAGCAGCTTAACATGGACTAGCGGGAGGAACACCGGGGAGCTGTTTTTT. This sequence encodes CASSLTWTSGRNTGELFF.

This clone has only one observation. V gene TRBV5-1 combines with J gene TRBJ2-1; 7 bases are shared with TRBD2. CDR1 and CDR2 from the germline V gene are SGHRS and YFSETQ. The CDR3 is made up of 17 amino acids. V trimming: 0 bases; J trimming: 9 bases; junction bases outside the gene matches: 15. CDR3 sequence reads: CASSLVYGTGTTVEQFF. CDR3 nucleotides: TGCGCCAGCAGCTTGGTGTACGGGACGGGGACTACAGTTGAGCAGTTCTTC.

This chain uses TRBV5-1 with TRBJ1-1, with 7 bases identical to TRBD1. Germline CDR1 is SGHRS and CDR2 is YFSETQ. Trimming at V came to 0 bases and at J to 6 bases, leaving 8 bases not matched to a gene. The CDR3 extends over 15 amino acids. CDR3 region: CASSLEVRTGSEAFF. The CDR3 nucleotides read TGCGCCAGCAGCTTGGAGGTGCGGACAGGTTCTGAAGCTTTCTTT.

The CDR3 sequence is CASSQGGTGLETQYF. CDR3 nucleotides: TGTGCCAGCAGCCAAGGCGGGACAGGGCTGGAGACCCAGTACTTC. The chain couples TRBV14 to TRBJ2-5, with 9 bases lining up with TRBD1. The ends lost 1 base at V and 5 bases at J; junction bases unmatched: 5. The CDR3 contains 15 residues. Looked up from germline, CDR1 is SGHDN and CDR2 is FVKESK.

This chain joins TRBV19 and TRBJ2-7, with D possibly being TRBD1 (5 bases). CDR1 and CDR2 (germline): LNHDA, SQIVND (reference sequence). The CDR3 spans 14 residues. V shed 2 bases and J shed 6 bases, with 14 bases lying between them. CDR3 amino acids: CASSIPGRAREQYF. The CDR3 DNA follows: TGTGCCAGTAGTATACCGGGCAGGGCCCGCGAGCAGTACTTC.

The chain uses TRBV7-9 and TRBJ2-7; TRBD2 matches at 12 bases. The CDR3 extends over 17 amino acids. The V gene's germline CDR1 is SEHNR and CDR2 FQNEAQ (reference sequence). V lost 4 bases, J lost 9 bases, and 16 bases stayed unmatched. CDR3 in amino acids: CASSYNPRTSGEPRQYF. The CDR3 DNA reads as TGTGCCAGCAGCTACAACCCTCGGACTAGCGGGGAACCTCGGCAGTACTTC.

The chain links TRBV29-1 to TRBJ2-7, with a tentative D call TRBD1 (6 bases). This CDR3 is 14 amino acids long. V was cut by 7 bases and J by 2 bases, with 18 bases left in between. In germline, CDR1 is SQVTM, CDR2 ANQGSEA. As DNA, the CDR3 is TGCAGCGCAACGACACAGGGAAATACCTACGAGCAGTACTTC. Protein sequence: CSATTQGNTYEQYF.

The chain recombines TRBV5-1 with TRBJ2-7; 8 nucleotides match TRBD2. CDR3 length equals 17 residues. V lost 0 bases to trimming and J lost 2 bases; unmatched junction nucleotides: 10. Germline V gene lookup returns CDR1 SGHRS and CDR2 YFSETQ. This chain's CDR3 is CASSLALRGGGTYEQYF. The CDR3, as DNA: TGCGCCAGCAGCTTGGCCCTCCGGGGGGGTGGAACCTACGAGCAGTACTTC.

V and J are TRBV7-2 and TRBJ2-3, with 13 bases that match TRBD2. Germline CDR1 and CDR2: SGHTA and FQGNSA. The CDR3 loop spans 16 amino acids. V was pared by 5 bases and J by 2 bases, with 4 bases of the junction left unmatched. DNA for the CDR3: TGTGCCAGCAGCCCAGGGACTAGCGGGGTCACAGATACGCAGTATTTT. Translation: CASSPGTSGVTDTQYF.

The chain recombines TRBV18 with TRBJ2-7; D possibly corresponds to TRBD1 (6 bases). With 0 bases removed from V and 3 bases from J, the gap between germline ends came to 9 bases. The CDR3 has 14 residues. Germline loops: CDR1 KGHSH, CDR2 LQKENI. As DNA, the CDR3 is TGTGCCAGCTCACCACCCCGGGGACACTACGAGCAGTACTTC. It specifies CASSPPRGHYEQYF.